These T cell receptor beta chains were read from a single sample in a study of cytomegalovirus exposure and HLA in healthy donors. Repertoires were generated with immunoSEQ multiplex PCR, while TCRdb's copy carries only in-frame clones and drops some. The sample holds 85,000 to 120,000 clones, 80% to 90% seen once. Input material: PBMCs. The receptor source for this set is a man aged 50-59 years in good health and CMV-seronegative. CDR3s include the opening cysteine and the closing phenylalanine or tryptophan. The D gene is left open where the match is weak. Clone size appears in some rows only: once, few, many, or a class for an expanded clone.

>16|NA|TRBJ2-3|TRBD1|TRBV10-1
CASSGPRTGEGDTQYF
TGCGCCAGCAGTGGCCCGAGGACAGGGGAGGGAGATACGCAGTATTTT
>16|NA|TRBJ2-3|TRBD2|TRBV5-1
CASSLELAGVPDTQYF
TGCGCCAGCAGCTTGGAACTAGCGGGGGTCCCAGATACGCAGTATTTT
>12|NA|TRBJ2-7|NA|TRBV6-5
CASTGDTDEQYF
TGTGCCAGCACCGGGGATACGGACGAGCAGTACTTC
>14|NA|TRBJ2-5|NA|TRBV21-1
CASVRTAQQETQYF
TGTGCCAGCGTGCGGACAGCTCAACAAGAGACCCAGTACTTC
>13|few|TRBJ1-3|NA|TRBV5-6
CASSFRAGNTIYF
TGTGCCAGCAGCTTTCGGGCTGGAAACACCATATATTTT
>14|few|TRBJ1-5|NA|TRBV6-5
CASSTGLSNQPQHF
TGTGCCAGCAGCACCGGTTTAAGCAATCAGCCCCAGCATTTT
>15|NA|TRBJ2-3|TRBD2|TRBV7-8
CASSVLAGDADTQYF
TGTGCCAGCAGCGTGCTAGCGGGGGATGCAGATACACAGTATTTT
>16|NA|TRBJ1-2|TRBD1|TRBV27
CASSFEGTGGNYGYTF
TGTGCCAGCAGTTTTGAAGGGACAGGGGGAAACTATGGCTACACCTTC
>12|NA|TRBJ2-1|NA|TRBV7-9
CASSYRGLEQFF
TGTGCCAGCAGTTACCGAGGTCTTGAGCAGTTCTTC
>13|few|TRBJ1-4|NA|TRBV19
CASRTRGGEKLFF
TGTGCCAGTAGGACCAGGGGTGGCGAAAAACTGTTTTTT
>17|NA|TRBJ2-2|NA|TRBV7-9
CASSLTWARGRTGELFF
TGTGCCAGCAGCTTAACGTGGGCCAGGGGACGGACCGGGGAGCTGTTTTTT
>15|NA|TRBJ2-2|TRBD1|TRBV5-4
CASSRTGAWTGELFF
TGTGCCAGCAGCAGGACAGGGGCATGGACCGGGGAGCTGTTTTTT